Presented here are 14 T cell receptor beta chains from one specimen sequenced in a study of response to subunit inactivated influenza vaccine. TCRdb analysed the RT-PCR reads with MiXCR anew, one entry per CDR3 protein. The sample carries 600,000 to 700,000 distinct CDR3 sequences, less than 15% recorded once. The sample was PBMCs from blood, taken roughly 2 weeks before vaccination. Every receptor here comes from a middle-aged man who received an inactivated influenza vaccine.

This clonotype was counted a few times. This chain uses TRBV20-1 with TRBJ2-1; the match to TRBD2 covers 9 bases. The germline V gene has CDR1 DFQATT and CDR2 SNEGSKA (reference sequence). Trimming at V came to 5 bases and at J to 2 bases, leaving 4 bases not matched to a gene. This CDR3 is built from 14 residues. The CDR3 nucleotides read TGCAGTGCTCTCAAGCGGGAGGCCTACAATGAGCAGTTCTTC. Protein product: CSALKREAYNEQFF.

The chain employs TRBV29-1 and TRBJ2-3; tentatively, D is TRBD1 or TRBD2 (5 bases each). This CDR3 has 12 amino acids. Germline V CDR1 and CDR2: SQVTM, ANQGSEA. Between the trimmed V and J ends, which lost 5 bases and 11 bases, there was a span of 17 bases. CDR3 nucleotide sequence: TGCAGCGTTATAGGGACCGTCCGCGGGCAGTATTTT. It is translated as CSVIGTVRGQYF.

The sample holds many counts of this clonotype. The chain combines TRBV27 with TRBJ1-5; D is possibly TRBD1 (5 bases). V dropped 5 bases and J dropped 3 bases, with 14 bases sitting between them. Per germline, CDR1 MNHEY and CDR2 SMNVEV (reference sequence). CDR3 length: 15 amino acids. CDR3 DNA: TGTGCCAGCAGTCCGGGGACGGGGAACAATCAGCCCCAGCATTTT. Translating gives CASSPGTGNNQPQHF.

This clonotype was detected a few times. The chain carries TRBV21-1 and TRBJ2-5; the table's D call TRBD1 went unverified against the DNA. TRBV21-1 constitutes a pseudogene. The length of the CDR3 is 22 residues. The CDR3, as DNA: TGTGCCAGCAGCAAAGAGGGGTCTGGGGTAGTAGCCGTTGAAGGGACACAAGAGACCCAGTACTTC. It codes for CASSKEGSGVVAVEGTQETQYF.

This clonotype is deemed medium-sized. The V call is TRBV12-3 or TRBV12-4, the J call TRBJ2-5; D not certain. Trimming cost V 2 bases and J 1 base, with 5 bases left between them. The CDR3 sequence is 13 residues long. The CDR3 reads CASSLLIQETQYF. The CDR3 DNA follows: TGTGCCAGCAGTTTACTTATCCAAGAGACCCAGTACTTC.

This clonotype was seen a handful of times. The chain has TRBV20-1 and TRBJ2-1; the D is unclear. The CDR3 consists of 11 residues. Germline V gene data show CDR1 as DFQATT and CDR2 as SNEGSKA (reference sequence). V lost 3 bases, J lost 8 bases, and 8 bases lay in between. This chain's CDR3 is CSASPDHEQFF. The DNA of the CDR3 is TGCAGTGCTAGCCCCGACCATGAGCAGTTCTTC.

This clonotype showed up just a few times. The chain joins TRBV5-1 to TRBJ2-2, with D uncertain. CDR3 size: 14 residues. Deletions cut 2 bases from V and 6 bases from J, with 11 bases between. Germline V gene lookup returns CDR1 SGHRS and CDR2 YFSETQ. CDR3 region: CASSLTIESGELFF. CDR3 DNA: TGCGCCAGCAGCTTAACGATCGAGTCCGGGGAGCTGTTTTTT.

In nucleotides, the CDR3 is TGTGCCAGCAGCGTAGGCGAGGCAACCGGGGAGCTGTTTTTT. Translation gives CASSVGEATGELFF. The genes are TRBV9 and TRBJ2-2, with D unresolved. CDR1 is SGDLS, CDR2 YYNGEE, per germline. This CDR3 is built from 14 residues. V shed 0 bases and J shed 5 bases, with 8 bases lying between them.

This clonotype was counted only a few times. The chain employs TRBV20-1 and TRBJ2-7; 8 nucleotides agree with TRBD2. Germline CDR1 reads DFQATT; CDR2 reads SNEGSKA (reference sequence). This CDR3 region has 14 residues. Trimming removed 6 bases from V and 2 bases from J; junction bases left unmatched: 9. CDR3 nucleotides: TGCAGTGCGCCTAGGGCGGGAGGTACCTACGAGCAGTACTTC. This translates into CSAPRAGGTYEQYF.

The chain recombines TRBV15 with TRBJ1-6; D is unclear. Trimming left V 0 bases short and J 8 bases short, with 8 bases between. In germline, CDR1 is LNHNV, CDR2 YYDKDF (reference sequence). The CDR3 is 14 amino acids. CDR3 residues: CATSRDPQDSPLHF. The DNA of the CDR3 is TGTGCCACCAGCAGAGATCCCCAGGATTCACCCCTCCACTTT.

This chain connects TRBV11-1 to TRBJ2-2, with 7 bases fitting TRBD1. CDR1 SGHAT and CDR2 FQDESV come from the germline V gene (reference sequence). The CDR3 loop spans 14 amino acids. Trimming cost V 6 bases and J 5 bases; bases outside gene matches: 6. As DNA, the CDR3 is TGTGCCAGCAGAGTGGGGACAGCTACCGGGGAGCTGTTTTTT. This translates into CASRVGTATGELFF.

This clonotype was counted a few times. The CDR3 is CASSLSFLPKNTEAFF. The CDR3 coding sequence is TGTGCCAGCAGTTTATCATTCTTGCCAAAGAACACTGAAGCTTTCTTT. The J gene is TRBJ1-1, the V gene TRBV27; D gene uncertain. This CDR3 has 16 residues. The ends were cut back, 0 bases at V and 1 base at J, with 12 bases in the middle. Germline values: CDR1 MNHEY, CDR2 SMNVEV (reference sequence).

Many counts were recorded for this clonotype. At one end, the junction sequence differs from germline, possibly due to a read error. This sequence joins TRBV4-3 and TRBJ2-3, with D perhaps TRBD2 (5 bases). This CDR3 has 13 amino acids. The germline gives CDR1 LGHNA, CDR2 YSLEER. Written as DNA, the CDR3 is TGTGCCAGCAGCCAAGATCGGGGAGATACGCAGTATTTT. Protein product: CASSQDRGDTQYF.

This clonotype has a handful of counts. The chain links TRBV5-1 to TRBJ1-5, with D tentatively TRBD1 (5 bases). The V end lost 4 bases, the J end lost 0 bases, and 11 bases lay between the germline ends. Germline CDR1 and CDR2: SGHRS and YFSETQ. The CDR3 runs 15 residues. The CDR3 bases are TGCGCCAGCAGCAAGGGACTATATAGCAATCAGCCCCAGCATTTT. It translates to CASSKGLYSNQPQHF.